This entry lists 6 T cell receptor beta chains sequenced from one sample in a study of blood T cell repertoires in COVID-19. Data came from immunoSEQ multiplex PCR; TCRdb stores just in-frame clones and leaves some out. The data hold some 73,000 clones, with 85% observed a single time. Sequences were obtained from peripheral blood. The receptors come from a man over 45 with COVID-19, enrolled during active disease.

CDR3 nucleotides: TGCGCCAGCAGCTTGGCCCAGTTCCAAAACAATGAGCAGTTCTTC. Its protein is CASSLAQFQNNEQFF. V usage is TRBV5-1 and J usage is TRBJ2-1, with D hard to call. Looked up from germline, CDR1 is SGHRS and CDR2 is YFSETQ. This CDR3 contains 15 residues. Trimming cost V 0 bases and J 5 bases, with 12 bases left between them. Drawing the rest from reference TRBV5-1 and TRBJ2-1, the complete variable domain is KAGVTQTPRYLIKTRGQQVTLSCSPISGHRSVSWYQQTPGQGLQFLFEYFSETQRNKGNFPGRFSGRQFSNSRSEMNVSTLELGDSALYLCASSLAQFQNNEQFFGPGTRLTVL.

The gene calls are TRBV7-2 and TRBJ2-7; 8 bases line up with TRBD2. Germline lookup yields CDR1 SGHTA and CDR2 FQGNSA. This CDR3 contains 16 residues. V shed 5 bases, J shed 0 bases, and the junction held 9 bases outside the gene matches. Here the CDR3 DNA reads TGTGCCAGCAGCCTACAGACTAGCGCGGTCTCCTACGAGCAGTACTTC. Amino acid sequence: CASSLQTSAVSYEQYF. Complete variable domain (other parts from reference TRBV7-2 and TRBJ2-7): GAGVSQSPSNKVTEKGKDVELRCDPISGHTALYWYRQSLGQGLEFLIYFQGNSAPDKSGLPSDRFSAERTGGSVSTLTIQRTQQEDSAVYLCASSLQTSAVSYEQYFGPGTRLTVT.

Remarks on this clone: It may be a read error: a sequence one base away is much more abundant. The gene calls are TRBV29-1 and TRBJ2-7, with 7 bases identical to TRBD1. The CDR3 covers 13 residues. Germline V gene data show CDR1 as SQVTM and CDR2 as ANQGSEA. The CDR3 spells CSVDSPRGLEQCF. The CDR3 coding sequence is TGCAGCGTTGACTCGCCTAGGGGGCTCGAGCAGTGCTTC.

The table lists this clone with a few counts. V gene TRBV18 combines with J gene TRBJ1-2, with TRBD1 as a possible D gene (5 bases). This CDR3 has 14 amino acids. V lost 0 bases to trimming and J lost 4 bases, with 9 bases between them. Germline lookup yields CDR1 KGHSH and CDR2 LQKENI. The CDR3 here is CASSPPERGYGYTF. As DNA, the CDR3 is TGTGCCAGCTCACCACCGGAAAGGGGCTATGGCTACACCTTC.

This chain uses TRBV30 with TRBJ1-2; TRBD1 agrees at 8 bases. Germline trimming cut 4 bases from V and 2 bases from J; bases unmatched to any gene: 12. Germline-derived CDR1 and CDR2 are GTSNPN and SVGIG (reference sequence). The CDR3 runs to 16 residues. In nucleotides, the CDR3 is TGTGCCTGGATCACCCCGAGCAGGGGGCAAAACTATGGCTACACCTTC. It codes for CAWITPSRGQNYGYTF.

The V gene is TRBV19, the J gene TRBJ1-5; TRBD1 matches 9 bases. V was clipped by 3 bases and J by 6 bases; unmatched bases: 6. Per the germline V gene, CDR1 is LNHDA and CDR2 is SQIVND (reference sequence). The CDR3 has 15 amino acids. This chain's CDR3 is CASSIQGQGPQPQHF. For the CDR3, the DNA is TGTGCCAGTAGTATTCAGGGACAGGGACCTCAGCCCCAGCATTTT.